Shown below are 30 T cell receptor beta chains from a single sample sequenced in a study of OX40 agonist ivuxolimab in advanced cancers. Sequenced by immunoSEQ multiplex PCR; TCRdb stores in-frame clones only, minus some. The sample lists around 100,000 clones; roughly 90% were seen once. Sequencing used CD4+ or CD8+ T cells sorted from blood, obtained in a trial of the OX40 agonist ivuxolimab. These receptors all come from an adult with an advanced solid tumor such as melanoma, head and neck, liver or kidney cancer.

The chain joins TRBV28 to TRBJ1-2; TRBD1 matches at 9 bases. Germline CDR1 reads MDHEN; CDR2 reads SYDVKM. The CDR3 consists of 13 residues. The V segment lost 6 bases and the J segment 4 bases; nucleotides outside the gene matches: 3. Here the CDR3 reads CASSSGQGYGYTF. CDR3 nucleotides: TGTGCCAGCAGCTCGGGACAGGGCTATGGCTACACCTTC.

The chain combines TRBV19 with TRBJ1-1; D remains ambiguous. Germline CDR1 and CDR2: LNHDA and SQIVND (reference sequence). Trimming left V 3 bases short and J 1 base short, with 9 bases between. The CDR3 totals 14 residues. CDR3 nucleotide sequence: TGTGCCAGTAGTATGAAGGTCGGGAACACTGAAGCTTTCTTT. Amino acids: CASSMKVGNTEAFF.

The J gene is TRBJ2-1, the V gene TRBV19; D is undetermined. CDR3 length: 13 residues. The V and J ends lost 4 bases and 4 bases respectively, with 8 bases between them. Germline loops: CDR1 LNHDA, CDR2 SQIVND (reference sequence). CDR3: CASSNTGYNEQFF. The DNA for the CDR3 is TGTGCCAGTAGTAACACTGGATACAATGAGCAGTTCTTC.

The gene calls are TRBV5-1 and TRBJ2-2, with D tentatively TRBD1 (6 bases). There are 15 residues in the CDR3. Germline V gene lookup returns CDR1 SGHRS and CDR2 YFSETQ. V lost 6 bases to trimming and J lost 1 base, with 13 bases between them. CDR3 residues: CASTTGFWNTGELFF. The CDR3 DNA reads as TGCGCCAGCACAACAGGGTTTTGGAACACCGGGGAGCTGTTTTTT.

The chain joins TRBV30 to TRBJ1-6, with TRBD1 matching over 7 bases. The CDR3 contains 15 residues. Germline values: CDR1 GTSNPN, CDR2 SVGIG (reference sequence). Losses at the gene ends were 3 bases for V and 5 bases for J; bases not matched to a gene: 7. The CDR3 reads CAWRRQGGDNSPLHF. The CDR3 DNA sequence: TGTGCCTGGAGACGACAGGGTGGAGATAATTCACCCCTCCACTTT.

As regards this clone: Other DNA sequences in the sample encode the same CDR3. The chain recombines TRBV30 with TRBJ1-1; D is uncertain. The CDR3 runs 12 residues. Trimming cost V 4 bases and J 5 bases, with 11 bases left between them. Per the germline V gene, CDR1 is GTSNPN and CDR2 is SVGIG (reference sequence). CDR3 bases: TGTGCCTGGACTCGACTGGGTACTGAAGCTTTCTTT. This encodes CAWTRLGTEAFF.

V is TRBV5-1 and J is TRBJ2-5, with 15 positions matching TRBD2. The CDR3 consists of 17 residues. Germline V gene sequence: CDR1 SGHRS, CDR2 YFSETQ. Losses at the gene ends were 4 bases for V and 4 bases for J; bases not matched to a gene: 8. Written as DNA, the CDR3 is TGCGCCAGCAGCCGGACTAGCGGGAGGGCGGTGGGAGAGACCCAGTACTTC. It is translated as CASSRTSGRAVGETQYF.

The rearrangement uses TRBV6-5 and TRBJ2-3; 10 nucleotides align to TRBD1. J gave up 6 bases and V 0 bases, and 6 bases lay outside the gene matches. There are 16 residues in the CDR3. Germline CDR1 MNHEY, CDR2 SVGAGI. The CDR3 spells CASSYSRDRGFDTQYF. CDR3 nucleotide sequence: TGTGCCAGCAGTTACTCCCGGGACAGGGGATTCGATACGCAGTATTTT.

The genes are TRBV7-2 and TRBJ2-7, with D possibly being TRBD1 or TRBD2 (5 bases each). Trimming removed 5 bases from V and 6 bases from J, with 14 bases in between. The CDR3 consists of 13 residues. The germline V gene encodes CDR1 SGHTA and CDR2 FQGNSA. In DNA, the CDR3 is TGTGCCAGCAGCCTACAATCCGGGACCGAGCAGTACTTC. It codes for CASSLQSGTEQYF. Supplemented by reference TRBV7-2 and TRBJ2-7, the full variable domain reads GAGVSQSPSNKVTEKGKDVELRCDPISGHTALYWYRQSLGQGLEFLIYFQGNSAPDKSGLPSDRFSAERTGGSVSTLTIQRTQQEDSAVYLCASSLQSGTEQYFGPGTRLTVT.

The chain recombines TRBV19 with TRBJ1-3; a possible D gene is TRBD1 (5 bases). The CDR3 totals 17 residues. Germline V lookup: CDR1 LNHDA, CDR2 SQIVND (reference sequence). The V and J ends lost 6 bases and 0 bases respectively, with 18 bases between them. CDR3 protein: CASRKGHNPRSGNTIYF. The CDR3 DNA follows: TGTGCCAGTAGGAAAGGACATAACCCCCGCTCTGGAAACACCATATATTTT.

Turning to this clone: The CDR3 does not end in the conserved phenylalanine or tryptophan, so this is likely a read error. The V call is TRBV5-1, the J call TRBJ1-2; D unclear. The germline V gene encodes CDR1 SGHRS and CDR2 YFSETQ. V was cut by 1 base and J by 7 bases, with 11 bases left in between. The CDR3 is 13 residues long. The CDR3 sequence is CASSLPSPGGYTL. In DNA form, the CDR3 reads TGCGCCAGCAGCTTGCCCAGCCCGGGTGGCTACACCCTC.

The chain recombines TRBV7-3 with TRBJ1-6; no definite D call. Deletions cut 3 bases from V and 3 bases from J, with 12 bases between. Germline assignment: CDR1 SGHTA and CDR2 FQGTGA. This CDR3 has 16 residues. Here the CDR3 DNA reads TGTGCCAGCAGCTTCGGTCCCCGCAGCTATAATTCACCCCTCCACTTT. It is translated as CASSFGPRSYNSPLHF.

Only one count was recorded for this clone. The J gene is TRBJ2-5, the V gene TRBV19; 8 nucleotides match TRBD1. V lost 6 bases and J lost 5; bases outside the gene matches: 14. The CDR3 sequence is 16 residues long. Germline assignment: CDR1 LNHDA and CDR2 SQIVND (reference sequence). CDR3 loop: CASRGLGTGGSETQYF. The CDR3 DNA reads as TGTGCCAGTAGAGGTCTTGGGACAGGAGGGTCGGAGACCCAGTACTTC. Full variable domain (missing parts from reference TRBV19 and TRBJ2-5): DGGITQSPKYLFRKEGQNVTLSCEQNLNHDAMYWYRQDPGQGLRLIYYSQIVNDFQKGDIAEGYSVSREKKESFPLTVTSAQKNPTAFYLCASRGLGTGGSETQYFGPGTRLLVL.

The chain is built from TRBV6-6 and TRBJ2-2; weak D call: TRBD1 (6 bases). Trimming pared 7 bases from V and 3 bases from J, leaving 6 bases between. Germline lookup yields CDR1 MNHNY and CDR2 SVGAGI (reference sequence). This CDR3 comprises 12 residues. CDR3 DNA sequence: TGTGCCAGCAACAGGGACACCGGGGAGCTGTTTTTT. Residues: CASNRDTGELFF.

This clone came up once. This chain connects TRBV5-1 to TRBJ2-1; 8 bases fit TRBD2. This CDR3 is 17 amino acids long. The trim removed 4 bases at V and 0 bases at J, leaving 9 bases unmatched. Germline-derived CDR1 and CDR2 are SGHRS and YFSETQ. CDR3 residues: CASSTKRGRSSYNEQFF. The DNA of the CDR3 is TGCGCCAGCAGCACAAAGCGGGGGAGGAGCTCCTACAATGAGCAGTTCTTC.

This chain connects TRBV9 to TRBJ2-1, with 10 bases identical to TRBD2. The CDR3 spans 17 residues. After removal of 4 bases from V and 8 bases from J, the junction contained 15 bases not matched to a gene. From germline, CDR1 is SGDLS and CDR2 YYNGEE. CDR3 DNA: TGTGCCAGCAGCCCGCTGCAGGGAGCGGGAGGGCGGCATGAGCAGTTCTTC. Translation: CASSPLQGAGGRHEQFF.

The J gene is TRBJ2-7, the V gene TRBV6-1, with D perhaps TRBD1 (6 bases). This CDR3 is built from 15 residues. The germline V gene encodes CDR1 MNHNS and CDR2 SASEGT. V dropped 0 bases and J dropped 2 bases, with 11 bases sitting between them. In DNA, the CDR3 is TGTGCCAGCAGTGAAGCTAGGGACACTCCCTACGAGCAGTACTTC. Its translation: CASSEARDTPYEQYF.

This clone was observed a single time. The chain joins TRBV5-4 to TRBJ2-7; the D gene is possibly TRBD1 (6 bases). The CDR3 length is 13 residues. Germline loops: CDR1 SGHNT, CDR2 YYREEE (reference sequence). Trimming took 2 bases from V and 5 from J, leaving 11 bases between them. This CDR3 reads CASSLQGINEQYF. Written as DNA, the CDR3 is TGTGCCAGCAGCTTACAGGGTATCAACGAGCAGTACTTC.

To note about this clone: The junction shows a germline mismatch at one end, possibly a read error. CDR3 loop: CASSVDGTDTQYF. Here the CDR3 DNA reads TGTGCCAGCAGTGTTGACGGCACCGATACGCAGTATTTT. The J gene is TRBJ2-3, the V gene TRBV6-4; no firm D call. Germline CDR1 and CDR2: MRHNA and SNTAGT. The CDR3 has 13 amino acids.

The chain uses TRBV9 and TRBJ1-3; D remains ambiguous. CDR1 SGDLS and CDR2 YYNGEE come from the germline V gene. V was shortened by 0 bases and J by 8 bases, with 9 bases between the two germline ends. The CDR3 is 13 residues long. CDR3 nucleotide sequence: TGTGCCAGCAGCGTAGGGGAGGTGGACACCATATATTTT. Translating gives CASSVGEVDTIYF.

The chain combines TRBV7-3 with TRBJ2-2; perhaps TRBD2 as D (5 bases). Germline V lookup: CDR1 SGHTA, CDR2 FQGTGA. The V and J ends lost 3 bases and 1 base respectively, with 15 bases between them. This CDR3 has 17 residues. The CDR3 DNA sequence: TGTGCCAGCAGCTTCCCGGGATGGAGCGGGAACACCGGGGAGCTGTTTTTT. Protein product: CASSFPGWSGNTGELFF.

J is TRBJ2-7 and V is TRBV21-1; the table's D call, TRBD1, has no DNA check behind it. TRBV21-1 is given as a pseudogene. This CDR3 contains 14 residues. The CDR3 reads CASSPTGGRYEQYF. DNA for the CDR3: TGTGCCAGCAGCCCTACAGGGGGCAGGTACGAGCAGTACTTC.

The J gene is TRBJ1-3, the V gene TRBV15; D may be TRBD1 (5 bases). V dropped 0 bases and J dropped 0 bases, with 9 bases sitting between them. The CDR3 runs to 16 residues. Looked up from germline, CDR1 is LNHNV and CDR2 is YYDKDF (reference sequence). DNA for the CDR3: TGTGCCACCAGCAGAGAAGTGGGGACCTCTGGAAACACCATATATTTT. Amino acids: CATSREVGTSGNTIYF.

This clone was seen just once. The chain couples TRBV5-4 to TRBJ1-3, with a possible D match to TRBD1 (6 bases). This CDR3 is 15 amino acids long. V was clipped by 4 bases and J by 6 bases, with 17 bases between them. CDR1 and CDR2 (germline): SGHNT, YYREEE (reference sequence). In DNA, the CDR3 is TGTGCCAGCAGCCGGGGGAGGGGGACGGTAAACACCATATATTTT. Residues: CASSRGRGTVNTIYF. Based on the CDR3 plus reference TRBV5-4 and TRBJ1-3, the full variable domain is ETGVTQSPTHLIKTRGQQVTLRCSSQSGHNTVSWYQQALGQGPQFIFQYYREEENGRGNFPPRFSGLQFPNYSSELNVNALELDDSALYLCASSRGRGTVNTIYFGEGSWLTVV.

The gene calls are TRBV5-6 and TRBJ1-6; perhaps TRBD1 as D (5 bases). The CDR3 covers 14 residues. The V end lost 3 bases, the J end lost 6 bases, and 10 bases lay between the germline ends. The germline V gene encodes CDR1 SGHDT and CDR2 YYEEEE. Written as DNA, the CDR3 is TGTGCCAGCAGCTCCGGACACCTTAATTCACCCCTCCACTTT. It is translated as CASSSGHLNSPLHF.

The rearrangement joins TRBV5-4 to TRBJ2-1, with a weak D call TRBD2 (6 bases). V was trimmed by 4 bases and J by 5 bases, leaving 19 bases between them. This CDR3 is built from 16 residues. CDR1 is SGHNT and CDR2 is YYREEE in the germline V gene (reference sequence). CDR3 coding DNA: TGTGCCAGCAGCGGACCTCCGGGAGTGATAAACAATGAGCAGTTCTTC. Amino acid sequence: CASSGPPGVINNEQFF.

This clone has only a few counts. The chain links TRBV21-1 to TRBJ2-7; the table's D call, TRBD2, has no DNA check behind it. TRBV21-1 is reported as a pseudogene. The CDR3 has 17 amino acids. The CDR3 loop reads CASSKLGGDCHFYEQYF. For the CDR3, the DNA is TGTGCCAGCAGCAAACTCGGCGGGGACTGCCACTTCTACGAGCAGTACTTC.

The chain combines TRBV30 with TRBJ2-1; 7 bases fit TRBD1. The germline V gene encodes CDR1 GTSNPN and CDR2 SVGIG (reference sequence). The CDR3 has 15 amino acids. V gave up 3 bases and J gave up 2 bases; unmatched junction bases: 7. The DNA of the CDR3 is TGTGCCTGGAGGAGGACAGGCCTTGCCTACAATGAGCAGTTCTTC. Its protein is CAWRRTGLAYNEQFF.

This clone was picked up a small number of times. V usage is TRBV19 and J usage is TRBJ1-5; unclear D gene. The V gene lost 6 bases and the J gene lost 4 bases, with 19 bases spanning the gap. Germline V CDR1 and CDR2: LNHDA, SQIVND (reference sequence). The CDR3 runs 16 residues. The CDR3 here is CASRETQVAPNQPQHF. CDR3 coding DNA: TGTGCCAGTAGAGAGACTCAGGTCGCCCCAAATCAGCCCCAGCATTTT.

This chain joins TRBV5-1 and TRBJ2-7; D remains ambiguous. Germline loops: CDR1 SGHRS, CDR2 YFSETQ. This CDR3 has 13 residues. V lost 4 bases to trimming and J lost 5 bases, with 13 bases between them. As DNA, the CDR3 is TGCGCCAGCAGCGCAAGCTCGAACCACGAGCAGTACTTC. Translated, it gives CASSASSNHEQYF.